The 13 T cell receptor beta chains reported below all come from one sample, sequenced in a study of T cell changes during pregnancy in multiple sclerosis. Some clones are missing from TCRdb's copy, which holds only in-frame ones; the method was immunoSEQ multiplex PCR. The sample includes 90,000 to 100,000 clones, 80% to 95% of them seen just once. Sample: peripheral blood, taken in the first trimester of pregnancy. These receptors were collected from a female donor with multiple sclerosis, enrolled in a pregnancy study.

This clone showed up just once. This chain joins TRBV5-4 and TRBJ1-3, with D possibly matching TRBD1 (5 bases). The length of the CDR3 is 15 residues. Germline CDR1 is SGHNT and CDR2 is YYREEE (reference sequence). With 1 base removed from V and 0 bases from J, the gap between germline ends came to 8 bases. This CDR3 is CASSLSGDSGNTIYF. The CDR3, as DNA: TGTGCCAGCAGCTTGTCGGGGGACTCTGGAAACACCATATATTTT.

The chain couples TRBV6-1 to TRBJ2-3; the match to TRBD2 covers 12 bases. J was trimmed by 5 bases and V by 4 bases; bases with no gene match: 4. Looked up from germline, CDR1 is MNHNS and CDR2 is SASEGT. The CDR3 totals 15 residues. CDR3 in DNA: TGTGCCAGCAGTGTCCTAGCGGGGGGGCTAGATACGCAGTATTTT. This translates into CASSVLAGGLDTQYF.

V usage is TRBV7-6 and J usage is TRBJ1-4; unclear D gene. CDR3 length: 13 residues. CDR1 SGHVS and CDR2 FNYEAQ come from the germline V gene. Trimming left V 3 bases short and J 8 bases short, with 10 bases between. The chain's CDR3 is CASSFRVTEKLFF. The CDR3 DNA sequence: TGTGCCAGCAGCTTTCGGGTGACGGAAAAACTGTTTTTT.

The genes are TRBV7-9 and TRBJ1-2, with D unclear. The germline gives CDR1 SEHNR, CDR2 FQNEAQ (reference sequence). The CDR3 is 16 residues long. Trimming removed 2 bases from V and 2 bases from J, with 15 bases in between. CDR3 sequence reads: CASSLSGDPGNYGYTF. DNA for the CDR3: TGTGCCAGCAGCTTATCCGGGGATCCAGGAAACTATGGCTACACCTTC.

The rearrangement uses TRBV28 and TRBJ2-7; weak D call: TRBD1 (6 bases). This CDR3 is 13 amino acids long. V was cut by 6 bases and J by 1 base, with 10 bases left in between. Germline-derived CDR1 and CDR2 are MDHEN and SYDVKM. CDR3 amino acids: CASRAQGSYEQYF. The DNA of the CDR3 is TGTGCCAGCAGGGCCCAGGGGTCCTACGAGCAGTACTTC.

This clone was counted a single time. The chain couples TRBV5-1 to TRBJ1-2, with D possibly TRBD1 on 5 matching bases. Deletions cut 0 bases from V and 2 bases from J, with 17 bases between. The germline CDR1 and CDR2 sequences are SGHRS and YFSETQ. The CDR3 consists of 17 residues. CDR3 nucleotides: TGCGCCAGCAGCTTGGCCGGGGGAGGGAAAAGGAACTATGGCTACACCTTC. Protein product: CASSLAGGGKRNYGYTF.

The chain couples TRBV7-9 to TRBJ2-5; the D gene is possibly TRBD2 (5 bases). Deletions cut 4 bases from V and 4 bases from J, with 25 bases between. CDR3 length equals 18 residues. Germline loops: CDR1 SEHNR, CDR2 FQNEAQ (reference sequence). The CDR3 is CASSYYIPPGPRVETQYF. In DNA, the CDR3 is TGTGCCAGCAGCTACTACATCCCGCCGGGCCCGCGGGTAGAGACCCAGTACTTC.

The rearrangement joins TRBV6-5 to TRBJ2-7; D possibly corresponds to TRBD1 (5 bases). Trimming shortened V by 10 bases and J by 7 bases, and 20 bases separated the two germline ends. The CDR3 spans 13 residues. Germline V CDR1 and CDR2: MNHEY, SVGAGI. Here the CDR3 DNA reads TGTGCCAACAGCTCCCAGGGTTTGAGGGAGCAGTACTTC. Its protein is CANSSQGLREQYF.

A word on this clone: Other DNA sequences of this sample code for an identical CDR3. V is TRBV19 and J is TRBJ2-3; possible D gene TRBD1, 5 bases. CDR1 and CDR2 from the germline V gene are LNHDA and SQIVND (reference sequence). The V gene lost 3 bases and the J gene lost 0 bases, with 7 bases spanning the gap. The CDR3 has 14 residues. CDR3 sequence reads: CASSIGASTDTQYF. CDR3 in DNA: TGTGCCAGTAGTATTGGGGCAAGCACAGATACGCAGTATTTT.

This clone is a singleton in its sample. This sequence joins TRBV12-5 and TRBJ1-1, with a tentative D call TRBD1 (5 bases). Germline CDR1 reads LGHNT; CDR2 reads FRNRAP. CDR3 length: 14 amino acids. Deletions cut 6 bases from V and 4 bases from J, with 15 bases between. For the CDR3, the DNA is TGTGCTAGTGGCCTCAAGGGGTTTAGCACTGAAGCTTTCTTT. It encodes CASGLKGFSTEAFF.

The chain combines TRBV9 with TRBJ2-1; D is perhaps TRBD2 (6 bases). Trimming shortened V by 4 bases and J by 0 bases, and 11 bases separated the two germline ends. CDR1 and CDR2 (germline): SGDLS, YYNGEE. This CDR3 is built from 15 residues. The CDR3 reads CASSQEGRSYNEQFF. The CDR3 DNA reads TGTGCCAGCAGCCAGGAGGGCCGCTCCTACAATGAGCAGTTCTTC.

This chain joins TRBV2 and TRBJ1-2, with 8 nucleotides matching TRBD1. Trimming cost V 6 bases and J 7 bases; bases outside gene matches: 7. CDR3 length: 13 residues. Germline V CDR1 and CDR2: SNHLY, FYNNEI. CDR3 residues: CASSSGGGAGYTF. For the CDR3, the DNA is TGTGCCAGCAGCTCAGGGGGCGGGGCTGGCTACACCTTC. The complete variable domain, with remaining parts taken from reference TRBV2 and TRBJ1-2, reads EPEVTQTPSHQVTQMGQEVILRCVPISNHLYFYWYRQILGQKVEFLVSFYNNEISEKSEIFDDQFSVERPDGSNFTLKIRSTKLEDSAMYFCASSSGGGAGYTFGSGTRLTVV.

The J gene is TRBJ1-1, the V gene TRBV9; 8 bases align to TRBD1. Germline V gene data show CDR1 as SGDLS and CDR2 as YYNGEE. The CDR3 extends over 20 amino acids. Trimming took 3 bases from V and 0 from J; bases not matched to a gene: 19. This CDR3 reads CASSGNRGKNAAQMNTEAFF. For the CDR3, the DNA is TGTGCCAGCAGCGGAAACAGGGGGAAGAATGCCGCTCAAATGAACACTGAAGCTTTCTTT.